One sample yielded the 30 T cell receptor beta chains listed below, sequenced in a study of siplizumab effects on memory and regulatory T cells. Generated by immunoSEQ multiplex PCR, the TCRdb table keeps only in-frame clones and is missing some. This table has approximately 100,000 clones, around 92% appearing once. Specimen: CD4+ T cells sorted from blood. The receptors come from a human donor in good health. Some clones in this sample may be carry-over from other donors' samples.

The rearrangement joins TRBV10-2 to TRBJ1-6; D gene uncertain. Germline V gene sequence: CDR1 WSHSY, CDR2 SAAADI. Trimming cost V 6 bases and J 9 bases, with 12 bases left between them. This CDR3 spans 13 amino acids. This chain's CDR3 is CASRDNQASPLHF. The CDR3 DNA reads as TGCGCCAGCAGAGACAATCAGGCTTCACCCCTCCACTTT.

The chain links TRBV10-1 to TRBJ1-1; no firm D call. V lost 2 bases, J lost 0 bases, and 7 bases lay in between. In germline, CDR1 is WNHNN, CDR2 SYGVQD (reference sequence). This CDR3 has 14 residues. CDR3 protein: CASSEGQLNTEAFF. CDR3 nucleotide sequence: TGCGCCAGCAGTGAGGGCCAGTTGAACACTGAAGCTTTCTTT.

This chain links TRBV28 with TRBJ1-1; possible D gene TRBD1, 5 bases. Trimming took off 5 bases at V and 2 bases at J, with 15 bases between the two ends. Germline CDR1 MDHEN, CDR2 SYDVKM. The CDR3 is 15 amino acids. The DNA for the CDR3 is TGTGCCAGCAGTCCCCAGGGACGGGTTAACACTGAAGCTTTCTTT. Translating it yields CASSPQGRVNTEAFF.

The chain joins TRBV29-1 to TRBJ2-1, with unresolved D. CDR1 and CDR2 from the germline V gene are SQVTM and ANQGSEA. The CDR3 is 15 residues long. V gave up 1 base and J gave up 2 bases, with 12 bases separating them. The CDR3 loop reads CSVEGQRVPYNEQFF. In nucleotides, the CDR3 is TGCAGCGTTGAAGGGCAAAGAGTCCCCTACAATGAGCAGTTCTTC.

The chain carries TRBV9 and TRBJ1-1; 7 nucleotides line up with TRBD1. The CDR3 loop spans 14 amino acids. Trimming took 0 bases from V and 7 from J; bases not matched to a gene: 6. Germline-derived CDR1 and CDR2 are SGDLS and YYNGEE. In nucleotides, the CDR3 is TGTGCCAGCAGCGTAGGAAGGGGGCTGGGTGAAGCTTTCTTT. It codes for CASSVGRGLGEAFF.

J is TRBJ2-5 and V is TRBV27; 7 bases are a match to TRBD2. The CDR3 length is 16 residues. J lost 2 bases, V lost 3 bases, and 9 bases had no gene match. CDR1 and CDR2 (germline): MNHEY, SMNVEV (reference sequence). This CDR3 is CASSLWASGIQETQYF. DNA of the CDR3: TGTGCCAGCAGTTTGTGGGCTAGCGGAATTCAAGAGACCCAGTACTTC.

The gene calls are TRBV7-9 and TRBJ1-5; D is uncertain. The V end lost 1 base, the J end lost 6 bases, and 13 bases lay between the germline ends. CDR1 SEHNR and CDR2 FQNEAQ come from the germline V gene (reference sequence). The CDR3 is made up of 15 amino acids. The DNA of the CDR3 is TGTGCCAGCAGCTTAGGGTTGCCGGATGGTCAGCCCCAGCATTTT. Residues: CASSLGLPDGQPQHF.

The chain links TRBV2 to TRBJ2-7, with unresolved D. The CDR3 spans 15 residues. The V end lost 0 bases, the J end lost 3 bases, and 12 bases lay between the germline ends. Germline V gene data show CDR1 as SNHLY and CDR2 as FYNNEI. The CDR3: CASSEAHLGYYEQYF. The CDR3 nucleotides are TGTGCCAGCAGTGAAGCTCATCTGGGTTACTACGAGCAGTACTTC.

The chain uses TRBV7-9 and TRBJ2-2; 8 bases align to TRBD1. Unmatched junction bases numbered 11, after V lost 6 bases and J lost 8 bases. The CDR3 extends over 15 amino acids. Looked up from germline, CDR1 is SEHNR and CDR2 is FQNEAQ (reference sequence). CDR3 region: CASRPGGASSGELFF. The CDR3, as DNA: TGTGCCAGCAGGCCAGGGGGCGCATCTTCAGGGGAGCTGTTTTTT.

The chain links TRBV28 to TRBJ2-1; D not resolved. This CDR3 comprises 13 residues. V shed 6 bases and J shed 11 bases, with 17 bases lying between them. From germline, CDR1 is MDHEN and CDR2 SYDVKM. The CDR3 coding sequence is TGTGCCAGCAGCCTGGGCCCCGGAAATAAGCAGTTCTTC. Amino acids: CASSLGPGNKQFF.

The genes are TRBV5-1 and TRBJ2-5; TRBD2 might be the D (5 bases). The CDR3 is 14 residues long. The ends were cut back, 0 bases at V and 2 bases at J, with 8 bases in the middle. Germline V gene sequence: CDR1 SGHRS, CDR2 YFSETQ. CDR3: CASSLALGQETQYF. The CDR3 coding sequence is TGCGCCAGCAGCTTGGCACTAGGACAAGAGACCCAGTACTTC.

This chain joins TRBV29-1 and TRBJ1-1, with a weak D call TRBD1 (5 bases). Per the germline V gene, CDR1 is SQVTM and CDR2 is ANQGSEA. V was clipped by 7 bases and J by 5 bases, with 14 bases between them. The CDR3 covers 12 residues. The CDR3 spells CSAGGGRTEAFF. The CDR3 DNA sequence: TGCAGCGCAGGCGGGGGGAGGACTGAAGCTTTCTTT.

The rearrangement links TRBV6-6 to TRBJ2-1; TRBD2 agrees at 9 bases. Per the germline V gene, CDR1 is MNHNY and CDR2 is SVGAGI (reference sequence). The V gene end was trimmed by 2 bases and the J gene end by 6 bases; junction bases not matched to a gene: 5. This CDR3 is built from 15 residues. In DNA, the CDR3 is TGTGCCAGCAGTTACAGGCGGGAGGGCCGCAATGAGCAGTTCTTC. This gives the protein CASSYRREGRNEQFF.

The genes are TRBV4-2 and TRBJ2-5; D not resolved. The J call may be incorrect, as the DNA end agrees better with TRBJ2-7. Germline V lookup: CDR1 LGHNA, CDR2 YNFKEQ. CDR3 length: 14 residues. The CDR3 sequence: CASSPGARRDEQYF. CDR3 DNA: TGTGCCAGCAGCCCCGGTGCTAGACGGGACGAGCAGTACTTC.

Ten or more counts support this clone. The gene calls are TRBV6-6 and TRBJ1-3; 7 nucleotides align to TRBD1. Germline values: CDR1 MNHNY, CDR2 SVGAGI (reference sequence). CDR3 length: 13 amino acids. The ends lost 4 bases at V and 6 bases at J; junction bases unmatched: 3. The CDR3 nucleotides read TGTGCCAGCAGTTTGACAGGGCCAAACACCATATATTTT. It specifies CASSLTGPNTIYF.

The rearrangement joins TRBV28 to TRBJ2-2; 8 bases align to TRBD1. The V and J ends lost 4 bases and 1 base, in that order; junction bases with no gene match: 5. CDR3 length equals 16 residues. Germline loops: CDR1 MDHEN, CDR2 SYDVKM. CDR3 sequence: CASSSQGAVNTGELFF. The CDR3 DNA sequence: TGTGCCAGCAGTTCCCAGGGGGCGGTGAACACCGGGGAGCTGTTTTTT.

This chain connects TRBV7-9 to TRBJ2-3, with TRBD2 matching over 8 bases. In germline, CDR1 is SEHNR, CDR2 FQNEAQ (reference sequence). The CDR3 runs to 17 residues. Losses at the gene ends were 2 bases for V and 2 bases for J; bases not matched to a gene: 9. The CDR3 DNA is TGTGCCAGCAGCTTAAGGTTGAGCGGGAGTCTCACAGATACGCAGTATTTT. Translated, it gives CASSLRLSGSLTDTQYF.

The chain has TRBV19 and TRBJ1-4, with D perhaps matching TRBD1 (6 bases). The CDR3 runs 17 residues. V dropped 0 bases and J dropped 4 bases, with 15 bases sitting between them. CDR1 and CDR2 (germline): LNHDA, SQIVND (reference sequence). The CDR3 nucleotides are TGTGCCAGTAGTATAGATATACGCAGGGGTGGTAATGAAAAACTGTTTTTT. It yields the protein CASSIDIRRGGNEKLFF.

This rearrangement joins TRBV5-6 to TRBJ2-5; 7 bases are a match to TRBD1. Looked up from germline, CDR1 is SGHDT and CDR2 is YYEEEE. The ends lost 5 bases at V and 7 bases at J; junction bases unmatched: 5. This CDR3 comprises 12 residues. The CDR3 DNA follows: TGTGCCAGCAGTCAGGGGGAAGGGACCCAGTACTTC. Its protein product is CASSQGEGTQYF.

The CDR3 DNA sequence: TGTGCCAGCAGTCTCCTGTCCCCCGCCAGTTCCACCTTC. It codes for CASSLLSPASSTF. V gene TRBV28 combines with J gene TRBJ1-2; no definite D call. The CDR3 is 13 amino acids. Per the germline V gene, CDR1 is MDHEN and CDR2 is SYDVKM. V lost 5 bases to trimming and J lost 13 bases, with 20 bases between them.

V gene TRBV5-5 combines with J gene TRBJ2-7; 8 bases agree with TRBD2. V was pared by 5 bases and J by 4 bases, with 8 bases of the junction left unmatched. Germline-derived CDR1 and CDR2 are SGHKS and YYEKEE (reference sequence). This CDR3 spans 14 amino acids. The CDR3 here is CASRASGSRYEQYF. CDR3 DNA: TGTGCCAGCAGAGCAAGCGGGAGTCGTTACGAGCAGTACTTC.

Worth noting for this clone: At the DNA level, this CDR3 is encoded by other sequences in the same sample as well. This rearrangement joins TRBV7-9 to TRBJ2-3; 9 bases map to TRBD2. V shed 2 bases, J shed 0 bases, and the junction held 0 bases outside the gene matches. Germline V gene data show CDR1 as SEHNR and CDR2 as FQNEAQ (reference sequence). The CDR3 is 15 amino acids. DNA for the CDR3: TGTGCCAGCAGCTTAACTAGCGGGAGCACAGATACGCAGTATTTT. Amino acid sequence: CASSLTSGSTDTQYF.

The gene calls are TRBV5-4 and TRBJ2-3; D might be TRBD2 (5 bases). Germline assignment: CDR1 SGHNT and CDR2 YYREEE (reference sequence). This CDR3 is 16 amino acids long. Trimming took 0 bases from V and 3 from J, leaving 14 bases between them. CDR3 protein: CASSLAIFRETDTQYF. DNA of the CDR3: TGTGCCAGCAGCTTGGCCATCTTTCGGGAAACAGATACGCAGTATTTT.

The rearrangement joins TRBV6-5 to TRBJ1-1, with D unresolved. Germline-derived CDR1 and CDR2 are MNHEY and SVGAGI. Trimming shortened V by 2 bases and J by 0 bases, and 10 bases separated the two germline ends. There are 15 residues in the CDR3. The CDR3 loop is CASSYTATVNTEAFF. The DNA of the CDR3 is TGTGCCAGCAGTTACACCGCCACAGTGAACACTGAAGCTTTCTTT.

The CDR3 sequence is CASSLRQGASEAFF. As DNA, the CDR3 is TGTGCCAGCAGTTTAAGACAGGGGGCCTCTGAAGCTTTCTTT. The rearrangement joins TRBV28 to TRBJ1-1; 10 bases match TRBD1. From germline, CDR1 is MDHEN and CDR2 SYDVKM. The CDR3 sequence is 14 residues long. The junction had 3 bases not matched to a gene; V was cut back by 2 bases and J by 6 bases.

This clone occurred a few times. V usage is TRBV6-1 and J usage is TRBJ1-1; D not resolved. The CDR3 sequence is 13 residues long. The germline V gene has CDR1 MNHNS and CDR2 SASEGT. The V and J ends lost 4 bases and 4 bases respectively, with 10 bases between them. CDR3 DNA: TGTGCCAGCAGTGCTTCGTACGGCACTGAAGCTTTCTTT. Protein: CASSASYGTEAFF.

This sequence joins TRBV29-1 and TRBJ2-3; TRBD2 agrees at 8 bases. The germline gives CDR1 SQVTM, CDR2 ANQGSEA. The CDR3 totals 15 residues. The junction had 12 bases not matched to a gene; V was cut back by 4 bases and J by 6 bases. CDR3 sequence (DNA): TGCAGCGTTGGGTGGAGCGGGGGTCGGGTGGATACGCAGTATTTT. Amino acid sequence: CSVGWSGGRVDTQYF.

The chain couples TRBV11-2 to TRBJ2-2; D ambiguous. The V gene lost 1 base and the J gene lost 6 bases, with 12 bases spanning the gap. There are 15 residues in the CDR3. Germline loops: CDR1 SGHAT, CDR2 FQNNGV. DNA for the CDR3: TGTGCCAGCAGCTTAGGTAGTTTGCGGTCCGGGGAGCTGTTTTTT. Its protein product is CASSLGSLRSGELFF.

The J gene is TRBJ2-1, the V gene TRBV27, with a possible D match to TRBD1 (6 bases). The CDR3 consists of 14 residues. The V gene's germline CDR1 is MNHEY and CDR2 SMNVEV (reference sequence). V dropped 7 bases and J dropped 5 bases, with 15 bases sitting between them. CDR3 amino acids: CASTWTVRNNEQFF. The CDR3 region has the DNA TGTGCCAGCACTTGGACAGTACGAAACAATGAGCAGTTCTTC.

This clone was seen a single time. V and J are TRBV19 and TRBJ2-3; tentative D call: TRBD2 (6 bases). Germline loops: CDR1 LNHDA, CDR2 SQIVND (reference sequence). The CDR3 is 17 residues long. Trimming cost V 4 bases and J 2 bases, with 19 bases left between them. The CDR3 sequence: CASSRGGGSRFTDTQYF. The CDR3 nucleotides read TGTGCCAGTAGTAGGGGAGGAGGGTCCCGTTTCACAGATACGCAGTATTTT. The complete variable domain, with remaining parts taken from reference TRBV19 and TRBJ2-3, reads DGGITQSPKYLFRKEGQNVTLSCEQNLNHDAMYWYRQDPGQGLRLIYYSQIVNDFQKGDIAEGYSVSREKKESFPLTVTSAQKNPTAFYLCASSRGGGSRFTDTQYFGPGTRLTVL.